What follows describes a single T cell receptor (beta chain). Its antigen has not been determined. Base qualities are not recorded, but no much larger clone differs from it by a single base. This entry belongs to a study of T cell responses to AZD1222 COVID-19 vaccine (dated by TCRdb to 2020 to 2022). General notes on the study: Because spike-specific TCR depth and breadth did not differ between the two schedules, AZD1222 recipients who got a second dose at roughly 4 weeks were pooled with those who got a second dose at roughly 12 weeks. A total of under 250 trial participants underwent TCR sequencing, of whom around 210 had received two doses of AZD1222 and some 25 had received two doses of the MenACWY control vaccine. Trial participants were enrolled by age into subgroups of 18-55, 56-69 and 70-plus years, and around 150, 28 and 57 TCR-sequenced participants, respectively, were included in these subgroups. Study-level results and caveats: Vaccine-associated CD4 TCRs spanned the whole spike protein, with dominant responses in regions 160-218 and 743-854. Nearly half of unique spike-specific TCRs reportedly recognized epitopes outside regions mutated in the B.1.351 and B.1.1.7 variants. No day 14 peak-response samples were available, so repertoires were characterized only after the peak T cell response. Participants were mostly white British and included more females than males, and it was suggested by the authors that clonal diversity may have been underestimated. In the small 56-69-year group, the increase in depth fell short of significance, most likely because of low power. Spike-specific TCR breadth and depth rose significantly after two AZD1222 doses compared with day 0 and with MenACWY recipients. Conclusions about previously exposed vaccinees were limited because only six AZD1222 recipients were SARS-CoV-2 seropositive at baseline.

The CDR3 regions of human TCRbeta chains were subjected to immunosequencing. For the original study's pipeline: Repertoire TCRs were matched against a reference library of SARS-CoV-2-specific TCRs generated with the MIRA antigen-specificity platform. Breadth meant the fraction of unique TCRs that were SARS-CoV-2-associated, whereas depth meant the fraction of total T cells that were SARS-CoV-2-associated. Using the MIRA data, each spike-specific TCR was mapped to the spike region that the TCR reacts to and placed in a CD4 or CD8 class. Log10-transformed breadth and depth values were compared by one-way ANOVA with Sidak's multiple comparisons tests. TCRdb provides this immuneACCESS table in a form limited to in-frame rearrangements. Some clones are lacking; in checked studies, under half of them reflect an unresolved V gene, and why the rest are absent is not known. V and J calls and clone size are as listed in that table; D and trimming were resolved from the DNA. Counted in this sample were 85,000 to 100,000 clones; more than 75% of them appeared once. The ten top clones hold about a fifth of the sample.

What the time point label conveys for this sample: baseline before first vaccination. Vaccinee samples were obtained from the UK trials COV001 and COV002, which included a single-blind randomized controlled phase 2/3 trial of AZD1222 (ChAdOx1 nCoV-19) in healthy adults. For TCRbeta chain sequencing, PBMC samples were collected from trial participants at day 0 and at day 28 after the second dose. The germline V gene yields MGHRA for CDR1 and YSYEKL for CDR2. Unmatched junction bases come to 8, with V trimmed by 4 bases and J by 10 bases. Inclusive of the bounding cysteine and phenylalanine, the CDR3 is 16 residues long. Solely the CDR3 DNA is kept, with 48 bases framed from the first base.

This receptor was taken from an adult in good health. Sequencing used peripheral blood, obtained on day 0 of AZD1222 vaccination. This chain is built from TRBV4-1 and TRBJ2-1, and TRBD2 matches 15 of the central bases. The sequenced DNA: TGCGCCAGCAGCCCCTACGGGACTAGCGGGGGGATCGAGCAGTTCTTC. Its protein reads: CASSPYGTSGGIEQFF.